This passage covers 7 T cell receptor beta chains from one sample sequenced in a study of blood T cell repertoires in COVID-19. Clones were read by immunoSEQ multiplex PCR, and TCRdb kept only the in-frame ones, dropping some. The table shows 200,000 to 300,000 clones, with about 88% occurring only once. Sample: peripheral blood. These receptors were obtained from a man aged 25 to 40 with active or convalescent COVID-19.

The chain couples TRBV9 to TRBJ2-3; D is uncertain. Trimming shortened V by 0 bases and J by 0 bases, and 8 bases separated the two germline ends. From germline, CDR1 is SGDLS and CDR2 YYNGEE. The CDR3 runs to 15 residues. The CDR3 bases are TGTGCCAGCAGCGTAGGTCCCTCTAGCACAGATACGCAGTATTTT. It yields the protein CASSVGPSSTDTQYF.

The genes are TRBV15 and TRBJ1-1; 9 positions match TRBD1. V lost 4 bases and J lost 1; bases outside the gene matches: 4. Germline CDR1 LNHNV, CDR2 YYDKDF (reference sequence). The CDR3 extends over 15 amino acids. CDR3 amino acids: CATSTWGQGNTEAFF. The DNA for the CDR3 is TGTGCCACCAGCACCTGGGGACAGGGGAACACTGAAGCTTTCTTT.

The genes are TRBV5-4 and TRBJ2-2, with D hard to call. The ends were cut back, 2 bases at V and 8 bases at J, with 4 bases in the middle. Germline V lookup: CDR1 SGHNT, CDR2 YYREEE (reference sequence). The CDR3 is 11 amino acids. The CDR3 DNA is TGTGCCAGCAGCTTTCGTGGGGAGCTGTTTTTT. Encoded protein: CASSFRGELFF.

This chain links TRBV6-5 with TRBJ2-5; 10 bases match TRBD2. The CDR3 loop spans 15 amino acids. The V gene's germline CDR1 is MNHEY and CDR2 SVGAGI. The ends lost 7 bases at V and 9 bases at J; junction bases unmatched: 14. CDR3: CASNPEIAGGRAQYF. The DNA of the CDR3 is TGTGCCAGCAATCCCGAGATAGCGGGGGGAAGGGCCCAGTACTTC.

V usage is TRBV27 and J usage is TRBJ2-3, with D maybe TRBD2 (6 bases). Germline values: CDR1 MNHEY, CDR2 SMNVEV (reference sequence). The length of the CDR3 is 14 residues. The V and J ends lost 0 bases and 12 bases respectively, with 16 bases between them. CDR3 in amino acids: CASSLSPTRGPQYF. CDR3 DNA sequence: TGTGCCAGCAGTTTATCTCCTACGCGGGGACCACAGTATTTT.

This clone was observed a few times. V and J are TRBV6-4 and TRBJ1-6, with TRBD1 identical over 7 bases. The germline CDR1 and CDR2 sequences are MRHNA and SNTAGT. The V and J ends lost 5 bases and 5 bases, in that order; junction bases with no gene match: 0. The CDR3 has 13 amino acids. The CDR3 loop is CASSTGDNSPLHF. In DNA form, the CDR3 reads TGTGCCAGCAGTACAGGGGATAATTCACCCCTCCACTTT.

The chain links TRBV21-1 to TRBJ2-7; whether TRBD2, the table's D call, matches the DNA was not checked. TRBV21-1 is a pseudogene locus. This CDR3 spans 15 amino acids. CDR3: CASSKRAGVSYEQYF. CDR3 sequence (DNA): TGTGCCAGCAGCAAGAGGGCGGGGGTCTCCTACGAGCAGTACTTC.